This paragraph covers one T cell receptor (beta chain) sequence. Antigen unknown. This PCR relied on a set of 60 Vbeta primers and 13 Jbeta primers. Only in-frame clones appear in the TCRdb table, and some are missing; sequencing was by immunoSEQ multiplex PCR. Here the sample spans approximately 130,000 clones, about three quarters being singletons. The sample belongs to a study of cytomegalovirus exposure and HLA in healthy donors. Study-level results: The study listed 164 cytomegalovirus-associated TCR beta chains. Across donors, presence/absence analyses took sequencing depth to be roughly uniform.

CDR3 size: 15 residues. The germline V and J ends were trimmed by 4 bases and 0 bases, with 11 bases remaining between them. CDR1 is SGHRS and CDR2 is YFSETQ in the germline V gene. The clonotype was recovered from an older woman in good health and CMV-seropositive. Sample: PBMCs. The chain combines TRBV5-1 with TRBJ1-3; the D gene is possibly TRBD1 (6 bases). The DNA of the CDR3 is TGCGCCAGCAGCACGAGGACAGACTCTGGAAACACCATATATTTT. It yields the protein CASSTRTDSGNTIYF.